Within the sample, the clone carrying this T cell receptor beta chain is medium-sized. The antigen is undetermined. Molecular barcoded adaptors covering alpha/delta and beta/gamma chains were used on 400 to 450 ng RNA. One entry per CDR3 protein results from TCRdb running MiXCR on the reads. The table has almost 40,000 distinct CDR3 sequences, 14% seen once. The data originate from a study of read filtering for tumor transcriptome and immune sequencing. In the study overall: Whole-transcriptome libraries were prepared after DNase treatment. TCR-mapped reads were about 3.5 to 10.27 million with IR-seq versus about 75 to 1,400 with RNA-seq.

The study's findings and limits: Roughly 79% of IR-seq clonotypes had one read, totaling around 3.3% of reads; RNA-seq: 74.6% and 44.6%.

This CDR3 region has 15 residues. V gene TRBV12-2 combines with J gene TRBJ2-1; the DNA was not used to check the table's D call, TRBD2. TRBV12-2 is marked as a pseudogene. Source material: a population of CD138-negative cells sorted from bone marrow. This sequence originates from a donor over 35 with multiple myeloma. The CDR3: CASRLGRDSYNEQFF. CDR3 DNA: TGTGCAAGTCGCTTAGGGAGGGACTCCTACAATGAGCAGTTCTTC.